A selection of T cell receptor beta chains follows, all from one sample in a study of sequential checkpoint blockade in melanoma. The repertoire was sequenced with immunoSEQ multiplex PCR; TCRdb's copy has only in-frame clones and lacks some. This table holds over 10,000 clones, approximately 62% found once. The starting material was CD8+ T cells sorted from blood (inferred from file names), obtained from a patient given nivolumab and ipilimumab in sequence. These receptors were taken from a human donor with melanoma. The CDR3 runs from the conserved cysteine through the conserved F or W. Some rows mark clone size as missing; the rest say once, few, many or name a class of expanded clone.

cdr3_length	j_call	v_call	clone_size	cdr3_aa
16	TRBJ1-1	TRBV7-9	NA	CASSPRTGGEYTEAFF
11	TRBJ2-1	TRBV28	NA	CASSITVEQFF
16	TRBJ2-7	TRBV2	NA	CASSEVRAVWSYEQYF
16	TRBJ1-4	TRBV7-3	NA	CASSPSDRGGREKLFF
15	TRBJ2-3	TRBV6-5	once	CASSPTRTSGAQQYF
13	TRBJ2-3	TRBV9	once	CASSVGHTDTQYF
15	NA	TRBV7-6	once	CASSVARDNFYEQYF
14	TRBJ2-1	TRBV28	NA	CASSLGRPSNEQFF
13	TRBJ1-2	TRBV6-5	NA	CASSYARTSGYTF
14	TRBJ2-7	TRBV2	NA	CASSLAGETYEQYF
15	TRBJ2-7	TRBV13	NA	CASSLAGGKVHEQYF
14	TRBJ1-5	TRBV28	NA	CASSFRTGYQPQHF
13	TRBJ2-5	TRBV27	NA	CASSFLSQETQYF
14	TRBJ1-4	TRBV7-9	NA	CASSLEGQGEKLFF
13	NA	TRBV9	NA	CASSLTGYNEQYF
14	TRBJ1-1	TRBV6-5	NA	CASSYGRGSTEAFF
12	TRBJ2-7	TRBV30	NA	CAVQGSTYEQYF
12	TRBJ1-2	TRBV6-5	NA	CASGRTGSGYTF
13	TRBJ2-2	TRBV7-6	NA	CASSRPGSGELFF
17	TRBJ2-7	TRBV9	few	CARSLVRGRVGSYEQYF
15	TRBJ2-5	TRBV30	NA	CAWGLAGGIKETQYF
14	TRBJ2-3	TRBV6-6	NA	CASSYQGHTDTQYF
15	TRBJ1-5	TRBV28	once	CASSQVAGRGQPQHF
17	TRBJ1-5	TRBV23-1	NA	CASSQFYGDHSNQPQHF
13	TRBJ2-7	TRBV11-2	once	CASSPQESYEQYF
14	TRBJ1-1	TRBV11-3	NA	CASSPTGLNTEAFF
16	TRBJ1-2	TRBV4-3	once	CASSQEGDSLFYGYTF
11	TRBJ2-7	TRBV27	few	CASSSGGEQYF
14	TRBJ1-2	TRBV6-5	NA	CASRAQGGGYGYTF
13	TRBJ1-2	TRBV11-3	once	CASSPDGGYGYTF
14	TRBJ1-4	TRBV9	few	CASSAGVRNEKLFF
16	TRBJ1-4	TRBV12-5	NA	CASGLFPQGSNEKLFF
16	TRBJ1-6	TRBV27	medium-sized	CASSQSGSLYNSPLHF
13	TRBJ1-6	TRBV28	NA	CASSLSNNSPLHF
12	TRBJ1-1	TRBV19	NA	CASSPGGTEAFF
12	TRBJ2-3	TRBV7-3	NA	CASSPDTLALYF
19	TRBJ2-1	TRBV2	NA	CASSAPSGGASGSYNEQFF
14	TRBJ1-1	TRBV7-2	NA	CASSFRVMNTEAFF
16	TRBJ2-1	TRBV15	few	CATSRDSLAANNEQFF
12	TRBJ1-1	TRBV6-1	NA	CASSEGSTEAFF
15	TRBJ1-2	TRBV29-1	NA	CSVEDERQGNYGYTF
18	TRBJ2-3	TRBV5-4	NA	CASSILGTSASAGNTQYF
15	NA	TRBV6-1	NA	CASSEHQDSSYEQYF
16	NA	TRBV2	NA	CASSGPQGAGPYEQYF
15	TRBJ1-1	TRBV10-3	NA	CASREKGGMNTEAFF
15	TRBJ1-6	TRBV7-9	once	CASSSGQATIAPLHF
15	TRBJ2-1	TRBV7-3	once	CASSFSGGAANEQFF
13	TRBJ2-7	TRBV11-2	NA	CASSPGRSYEQYF
16	TRBJ2-5	TRBV2	few	CASSQGTSGSQETQYF
13	TRBJ2-7	TRBV5-4	few	CASSQGGRYEQYF
14	TRBJ2-3	TRBV15	NA	CATSSGVSTDTQYF
15	TRBJ2-1	TRBV7-9	once	CASSLAGGSLGEQFF
14	TRBJ2-1	TRBV5-8	few	CASSPTLSYNEQFF
14	TRBJ2-7	TRBV13	once	CASSVGASGYEQYF